This TCR beta chain was obtained from a study of blood T cells in healthy people across ages (dated by TCRdb to 2014 to 2015). Regarding the complete study: In model experiments, template switching captured roughly one uniquely barcoded TCR beta cDNA molecule for every two T cells. Two additional independent replicas of 1 million unique cDNA reads from the same blood draw were analyzed for two donors (one aged 18 to 30 and one aged 80 or older). Donors were grouped into four age groups: young (average approximately 16 years), middle-aged (about 40), aged (62) and long-lived (about 82). Donors of different ages were randomly distributed across sequencing lanes to avoid experimental bias. Age-related changes in TCR beta repertoire diversity were measured in the study by deep sequencing normalized with unique cDNA molecular identifiers.

V was cut back by 3 bases and J by 1 base, leaving a gap of 14 bases between them. CDR3 length: 15 amino acids, cysteine to phenylalanine. CDR3 DNA only is kept here, 45 bases in frame from base 1. Via the germline V gene, CDR1 is SGHRS and CDR2 YFSETQ. The donors were 40 or so Caucasian individuals from Russia, aged roughly 6 to 90 years, who were systemically healthy. Each donor gave 9 to 10 milliliters of peripheral blood, collected into EDTA-treated Vacutainer tubes. PBMCs were isolated by Ficoll-Paque density-gradient centrifugation, with at least 7 million obtained per sample. Total RNA was extracted from PBMCs with Trizol reagent, with at least 6 micrograms obtained per sample. The percentages of naive CD45RAhigh/CD27high T cells were determined by flow cytometry on a PBMC aliquot from every donor. This clonotype was detected a few times. The antigen it recognizes is unknown. No base qualities exist here, and no much larger clone lies one base off it.

The library was built by means of 5' RACE. Sequencer: Illumina HiSeq 2500. A second PCR of roughly 7 to 11 cycles was run with a J-beta primer mix and a sample-barcoded 5' primer. Each TCR beta cDNA molecule received a unique molecular identifier from a template-switch 5' adaptor carrying 12 random nucleotides. At least 2.5 million CDR3-containing paired-end reads were obtained from each sample. The Mint cDNA synthesis kit, primed by a TRBC-specific oligonucleotide, was used to synthesize first-strand cDNA from all RNA. Following uracil-DNA glycosylase treatment, all cDNA underwent a first 18-cycle PCR with the universal primers M1SS and BC2_uni_R. In the paper's pipeline: For normalization, 1 million high-quality reads, each with a distinct molecular identifier, were randomly selected from each sample. Instead of being binned into consensus sequences, reads that shared molecular identifiers were thrown out. MiTCR, run with a Q25 quality threshold and the strictest error-elimination algorithm, handled CDR3 identification, clonotype clustering and error correction. Lower-bound total TCR beta diversity was estimated with a nonparametric unseen species model using Euler transformation. TCRdb applied fastp at Q25 and MiXCR to the public reads, then kept only in-frame beta chains. Identical CDR3 proteins give one entry, which carries the most common genes and DNA. The V and J calls and clone size come from TCRdb's table, not from the authors' own analysis. The sample includes about 1.7 million distinct CDR3 sequences, with about 28% observed a single time. The ten largest clones capture more than 6% of the sample.

Study-wide conclusions, independent of this receptor: Estimates of total diversity from one million sequenced T cells were regarded as lower bounds and underestimates. Compared with the aged group, the long-lived group had more naive CD4+ T cells, fewer expanded clones and increased TCR diversity, a pattern suggesting age selection. Observed TCR beta diversity per million T cells fell roughly linearly with age, and a significant reduction was already apparent by age about 43. Observed TCR beta diversity correlated strongly with the percentage of naive T cells measured by flow cytometry. Because the CMV infection status of the donors was unknown, age-related changes in expanded clonotypes may potentially have been confounded. Since profiling was done on bulk unsorted PBMCs, naive and antigen-experienced compartments could not be conclusively compared.

The sequencing input was blood. Recombination connected TRBV5-1 to TRBJ2-7; confidence is insufficient to name the D gene. The source of this sequence is a woman in her twenties or thirties in good health. The CDR3 reads CASSSLPGPSYEQYF. The DNA is TGCGCCAGCAGCTCACTACCGGGCCCTTCCTACGAGCAGTACTTC.